The clone carrying this TCR beta chain was counted only a few times. Its matching antigen is unknown. The data were obtained in a study of cytomegalovirus exposure and HLA in healthy donors. Researchers ran the PCR with 60 Vbeta and 13 Jbeta primers. Measured with immunoSEQ multiplex PCR; TCRdb has only the in-frame clones, and not every one. Of approximately 130,000 clones listed, approximately 80% are singletons. The CDR3 has 12 residues. Between the trimmed V and J ends, which lost 5 bases and 14 bases, there was a span of 16 bases. Germline V gives CDR1 LGHNT, CDR2 FRNRAP. Study results and caveats: In an earlier analysis, productive rearrangement rates for most beta V segments clustered near 87% or 30%. It was 164 TCR beta chains that were listed as cytomegalovirus-associated. Accurate prediction of most subjects' HLA-A and HLA-B alleles from TCR beta sequences was reported.

The TCR was taken from a man aged 45 to 65 in good health and CMV-seronegative. J is TRBJ2-1 and V is TRBV12-5; D possibly corresponds to TRBD2 (6 bases). The sequenced sample consisted of PBMCs. This chain's CDR3 is CASGPTGERKFF. The CDR3 coding sequence is TGTGCTAGTGGTCCCACGGGGGAACGGAAGTTCTTC.